Listed below are T cell receptor beta chains from one sample, sequenced in a study of Tregs in tolerant kidney transplant recipients. Clones were sequenced by immunoSEQ multiplex PCR, and TCRdb holds only the in-frame ones, with some missing. The sample has 75,000 to 100,000 clones, more than 85% seen once. The sample in question was CD4+ T cells from blood (PBMCs), obtained 12 months after the transplant. All receptors derive from a human patient who received a combined kidney and bone marrow transplant. Some T cells may have come from the graft donor. The conserved cysteine and the conserved F or W are not part of the CDR3 here. The order of the fields is J gene, V gene, CDR3 protein.

TRBJ2-2 TRBV5-1 ASSLALSNTGELF
TRBJ1-5 TRBV7-2 ASSRQGNQPQH
TRBJ2-2 TRBV5-1 ASSFGSGLNTGELF
TRBJ2-7 TRBV4-3 ASSQDGLAGDEQY
TRBJ1-6 TRBV19 ASRVWQGPDSPLH
TRBJ2-7 TRBV5-4 ASSLERGVVFYEQY
TRBJ2-7 TRBV19 ASSIDLGTASYEQY
TRBJ2-5 TRBV4-2 ASSHFLAGALSGQY
TRBJ1-3 TRBV7-2 ASSLQRAGNTIY
TRBJ2-7 TRBV7-2 ASSRGGKRGNYEQY
TRBJ2-1 TRBV5-1 ASSLMGTSGDNEQF
TRBJ2-7 TRBV13 ASSVGTGKAYEQY
TRBJ2-7 TRBV6-6 ASSWIAGVLEQY
TRBJ2-5 TRBV19 AREAGQETQY
TRBJ1-5 TRBV19 ASRIQGGQPQH
TRBJ2-1 TRBV4-2 ASSQVAGGNEQF
TRBJ1-2 TRBV7-9 ASSTDITGPRGYT
TRBJ2-7 TRBV2 ASRTALYEQY
TRBJ1-5 TRBV29-1 SVGGQLNQPQH
TRBJ1-2 TRBV10-2 ASSAGYYGYT
TRBJ2-7 TRBV28 ASSLTVYEQY
TRBJ2-1 TRBV6-6 ASSYLSGANNEQF
TRBJ2-7 TRBV2 ASSFQGYRNSYEQY
TRBJ2-7 TRBV4-1 ASSQERSGGAYEQY
TRBJ1-2 TRBV6-1 ASSEAREGGYT
TRBJ1-5 TRBV4-1 ASSQLGLAQPQH